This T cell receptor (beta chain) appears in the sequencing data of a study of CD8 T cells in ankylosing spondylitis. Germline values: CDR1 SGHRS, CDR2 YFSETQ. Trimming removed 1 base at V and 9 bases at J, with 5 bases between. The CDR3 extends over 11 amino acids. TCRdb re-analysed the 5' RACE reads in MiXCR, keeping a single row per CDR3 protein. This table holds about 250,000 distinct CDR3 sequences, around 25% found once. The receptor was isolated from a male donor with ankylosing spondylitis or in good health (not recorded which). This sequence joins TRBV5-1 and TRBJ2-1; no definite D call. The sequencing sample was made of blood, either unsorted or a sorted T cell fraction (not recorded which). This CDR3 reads CASSLHGEQFF. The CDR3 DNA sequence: TGCGCCAGCAGCTTGCATGGTGAGCAGTTCTTC.